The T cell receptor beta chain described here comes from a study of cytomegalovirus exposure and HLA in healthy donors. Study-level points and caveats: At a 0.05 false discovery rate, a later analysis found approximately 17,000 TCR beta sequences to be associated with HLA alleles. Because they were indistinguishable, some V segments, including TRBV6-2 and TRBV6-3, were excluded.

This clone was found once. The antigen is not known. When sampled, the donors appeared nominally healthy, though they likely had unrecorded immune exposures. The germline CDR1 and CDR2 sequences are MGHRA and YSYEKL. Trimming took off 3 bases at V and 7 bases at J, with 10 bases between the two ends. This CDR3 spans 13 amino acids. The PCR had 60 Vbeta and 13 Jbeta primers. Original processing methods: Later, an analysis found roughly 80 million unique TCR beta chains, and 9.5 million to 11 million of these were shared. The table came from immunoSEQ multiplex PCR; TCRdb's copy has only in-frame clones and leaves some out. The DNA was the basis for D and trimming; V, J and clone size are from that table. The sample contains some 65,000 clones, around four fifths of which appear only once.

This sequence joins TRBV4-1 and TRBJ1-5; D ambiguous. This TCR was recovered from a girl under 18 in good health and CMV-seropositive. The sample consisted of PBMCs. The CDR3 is CASSQGIDQPQHF. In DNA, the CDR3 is TGCGCCAGCAGCCAGGGCATAGACCAGCCCCAGCATTTT.